Listed below are T cell receptor beta chains from one sample, sequenced in a study of shared clonotypes between healthy human individuals. The repertoire was sequenced with immunoSEQ multiplex PCR; TCRdb's copy has only in-frame clones and lacks some. Of roughly 2,000,000 clones in the sample, around 96% were seen once. The sample was naive CD8+ T cells sorted from blood. The source of these receptors is a man aged 18 to 29 in good health. The CDR3 runs from the conserved cysteine through the conserved F or W. D genes are given only for firm matches. Clone sizes are given selectively: once, few, many, or a class where the clone is expanded.

j_call clone_size v_call d_call cdr3_aa cdr3_nt
TRBJ2-5 NA TRBV6-6 TRBD1 CASSPLLGTGEETQYF TGTGCCAGCAGTCCTCTTTTGGGTACAGGGGAAGAGACCCAGTACTTC
TRBJ2-7 NA TRBV30 NA CAGERDGAYEQYF TGTGCCGGGGAAAGGGACGGAGCCTACGAGCAGTACTTC
TRBJ1-5 NA TRBV19 NA CASSPGVDQPQHF TGTGCCAGTAGCCCAGGGGTGGATCAGCCCCAGCATTTT
TRBJ1-1 NA TRBV20-1 NA CSARTTVEAFF TGCAGTGCTCGGACGACGGTAGAAGCTTTCTTT
TRBJ1-2 once TRBV4-3 TRBD1 CASSQGEGASYGYTF TGCGCCAGCAGCCAAGGCGAGGGGGCGAGCTATGGCTACACCTTC
TRBJ2-7 NA TRBV2 NA CAIGRGRDEQYF TGTGCCATCGGACGCGGAAGGGACGAGCAGTACTTC
TRBJ2-1 NA TRBV2 TRBD2 CASSDRGDHNEQFF TGTGCCAGCAGTGATCGGGGGGACCACAATGAGCAGTTCTTC
TRBJ2-5 NA TRBV5-6 NA CASSSHGSLVQETQYF TGTGCCAGCAGCTCCCACGGCAGCTTGGTCCAAGAGACCCAGTACTTC
TRBJ1-4 NA TRBV7-9 NA CASSLEYEKLFF TGTGCCAGCAGCTTAGAATATGAAAAACTGTTTTTT
TRBJ2-3 NA TRBV6-6 NA CASSYSEAGTDTQYF TGTGCCAGCAGTTACTCGGAGGCAGGCACAGATACGCAGTATTTT
TRBJ1-2 NA TRBV5-4 TRBD1 CASSLDSGTGENYGYTF TGTGCCAGCAGCTTGGACTCCGGGACAGGGGAAAACTATGGCTACACCTTC
TRBJ1-6 NA TRBV15 TRBD1 CATRDRGNSPLHF TGTGCCACCCGGGACAGGGGGAACTCACCCCTCCACTTT
TRBJ2-1 NA TRBV19 NA CASSIDGEHNEQFF TGTGCCAGTAGTATAGATGGAGAGCACAATGAGCAGTTCTTC
TRBJ2-5 NA TRBV7-8 NA CASTYGETQYF TGTGCCAGCACGTACGGGGAGACCCAGTACTTC
TRBJ1-2 NA TRBV5-5 NA CASSRGTFPSEDGYTF TGTGCCAGCTCCCGGGGCACTTTCCCTTCAGAGGATGGCTACACCTTC
TRBJ2-7 NA TRBV11-2 NA CASSYRGRLRDEQYF TGTGCCAGCAGCTACAGAGGACGCCTAAGGGACGAGCAGTACTTC
TRBJ2-7 once TRBV4-3 TRBD2 CASSPGTSGSYEQYF TGCGCCAGCAGCCCAGGGACTAGCGGGAGTTACGAGCAGTACTTC
TRBJ2-7 NA TRBV15 NA CATSRDRGGYEQYF TGTGCCACCAGCAGAGACAGGGGCGGCTACGAGCAGTACTTC
TRBJ2-5 NA TRBV28 NA CASIPLRGAQETQYF TGTGCCAGCATTCCTCTCCGAGGGGCACAAGAGACCCAGTACTTC
TRBJ2-7 NA TRBV19 TRBD1 CASGTGHSYEQYF TGTGCCAGTGGGACAGGACACTCCTACGAGCAGTACTTC
TRBJ2-7 NA TRBV6-5 TRBD2 CASSSPLAGGGYEQYF TGTGCCAGCAGTTCGCCCTTAGCGGGAGGGGGCTACGAGCAGTACTTC
TRBJ1-2 NA TRBV7-9 NA CASSPPRGYNYGYTF TGTGCCAGCAGCCCCCCCAGGGGTTATAACTATGGCTACACCTTC
TRBJ2-3 NA TRBV5-1 NA CASSLEVSTDTQYF TGCGCCAGCAGCTTGGAGGTTTCCACAGATACGCAGTATTTT
TRBJ1-1 NA TRBV5-1 NA CASSSDSYTEAFF TGCGCCAGCAGCTCGGACAGTTACACTGAAGCTTTCTTT
TRBJ2-7 once TRBV27 NA CASSGTLLTAEQYF TGTGCCAGCAGCGGGACGCTACTGACGGCCGAGCAGTACTTC
TRBJ2-1 NA TRBV19 NA CASSMNRVSYNEQFF TGTGCCAGTAGTATGAACAGGGTCTCCTACAATGAGCAGTTCTTC
TRBJ2-7 once TRBV5-1 NA CASSFDGSYEQYF TGCGCCAGCAGTTTCGACGGGTCCTACGAGCAGTACTTC
TRBJ1-5 NA TRBV6-1 NA CASSEAHEGVLPPQHF TGTGCCAGCAGTGAAGCGCACGAGGGAGTTTTACCGCCCCAGCATTTT
TRBJ2-7 NA TRBV27 NA CASMVSAGTRSYEQYF TGTGCCAGCATGGTTAGTGCCGGGACACGGTCCTACGAGCAGTACTTC
TRBJ2-4 NA TRBV27 NA CASSLSDGNIQYF TGTGCCAGCAGTTTAAGTGATGGAAACATTCAGTACTTC
TRBJ1-3 NA TRBV2 NA CASSLGRGSGNTIYF TGTGCCAGCAGTTTAGGACGGGGATCTGGAAACACCATATATTTT
TRBJ2-3 NA TRBV28 NA CASSISGTGMYPDTQYF TGTGCCAGCAGTATCAGCGGGACAGGAATGTATCCAGATACGCAGTATTTT
TRBJ1-2 NA TRBV19 NA CASSIGRQRGYGYTF TGTGCCAGTAGTATAGGACGGCAGAGGGGCTATGGCTACACCTTC
TRBJ2-5 few TRBV27 NA CASSLGPGQETQYF TGTGCCAGCAGTTTGGGCCCTGGGCAAGAGACCCAGTACTTC
TRBJ2-1 NA TRBV6-4 NA CASSENFTSPWDEQFF TGTGCCAGCAGTGAAAATTTCACTAGCCCCTGGGATGAGCAGTTCTTC
TRBJ2-3 NA TRBV9 NA CASSEWVVTDTQYF TGTGCCAGCAGCGAATGGGTGGTCACAGATACGCAGTATTTT
TRBJ2-2 NA TRBV27 NA CASSSGVPNTGELFF TGTGCCAGCAGCTCCGGCGTCCCGAACACCGGGGAGCTGTTTTTT
TRBJ1-1 NA TRBV9 NA CASSVGERVWKATEAFF TGTGCCAGCAGCGTAGGGGAGAGGGTTTGGAAGGCCACTGAAGCTTTCTTT
TRBJ2-3 NA TRBV9 TRBD2 CASSVDGRASDTQYF TGTGCCAGCAGCGTAGACGGGAGGGCCTCAGATACGCAGTATTTT
TRBJ2-7 NA TRBV5-1 TRBD1 CASSPDREEQYF TGCGCCAGCAGCCCTGACAGGGAGGAGCAGTACTTC
TRBJ1-4 NA TRBV28 TRBD1 CASSLLGGRDRETNEKLFF TGTGCCAGCAGTTTATTGGGGGGCCGGGACAGGGAAACTAATGAAAAACTGTTTTTT
TRBJ1-6 once TRBV10-1 TRBD1 CASSESRRDKRPGGPLHF TGCGCCAGCAGTGAGTCCAGAAGGGACAAACGGCCAGGGGGACCCCTCCACTTT
TRBJ2-2 NA TRBV10-2 NA CASSPEGTGELFF TGCGCCAGCAGCCCCGAAGGTACCGGGGAGCTGTTTTTT
TRBJ2-1 once TRBV6-6 NA CASSRDSQEQFF TGTGCCAGCAGCCGAGACAGCCAGGAGCAGTTCTTC
TRBJ2-3 NA TRBV11-2 NA CASSLGRGLDTQYF TGTGCCAGCAGCTTAGGTCGGGGTCTTGATACGCAGTATTTT
TRBJ1-4 NA TRBV10-2 TRBD1 CASSESKTGGSEKLFF TGCGCCAGCAGTGAGTCGAAGACAGGGGGGAGTGAAAAACTGTTTTTT